This TCR beta chain came from a study of T cell repertoires in cytomegalovirus infection. As for the study in general: CMV infection and matching HLA type were both indicated by public TCR beta signatures. Study findings and constraints: The study identified carriers of CMV plus the relevant HLA from cumulative public TCR beta family frequency. The study found HLA-C-restricted CMV-specific TCR beta clonotypes dominating the ex vivo response.

TCRdb re-derived calls from the reads in MiXCR, one entry per CDR3 protein. The table has around 130,000 distinct CDR3 sequences, roughly a quarter seen once. V was shortened by 5 bases and J by 5 bases, with 13 bases between the two germline ends. Germline values: CDR1 SGHAT, CDR2 FQDESV (reference sequence). The CDR3 length is 14 residues. This clonotype was observed a few times. Its antigen is unidentified. J is TRBJ2-1 and V is TRBV11-1; D is possibly TRBD1 (6 bases). The TCR comes from a human donor in good health (CMV status not recorded). Some clones in this sample may be carry-over from other donors' samples. The sequenced sample consisted of PBMCs, sequenced either directly or after in vitro stimulation (not recorded which). CDR3 in amino acids: CASSPGQLDNEQFF. The CDR3 DNA reads as TGTGCCAGCAGCCCCGGACAGTTGGACAATGAGCAGTTCTTC. Supplemented by reference TRBV11-1 and TRBJ2-1, the full variable domain reads EAEVAQSPRYKITEKSQAVAFWCDPISGHATLYWYRQILGQGPELLVQFQDESVVDDSQLPKDRFSAERLKGVDSTLKIQPAELGDSAMYLCASSPGQLDNEQFFGPGTRLTVL.